This entry features one T cell receptor (beta chain) sequence. Its antigen is not known. This entry belongs to a study of blood T cells in healthy people across ages. Study results and limitations: Reliance upon unsorted PBMCs precluded definitive naive versus antigen-experienced comparison. A roughly linear fall in TCR beta diversity per million T cells was seen with increasing age.

A second about 7 to 11 cycle PCR used barcoded and J-beta primers. Using its own MiXCR run on the 5' RACE reads, TCRdb lists one record per CDR3 protein. The table has over 950,000 distinct CDR3 sequences, roughly half seen once. For every donor, a draw yielded approximately 9.8 milliliters of peripheral blood. This CDR3 contains 16 residues. Trimming cost V 6 bases and J 0 bases; bases outside gene matches: 8. Per germline, CDR1 MDHEN and CDR2 SYDVKM. The clonotype originates from an older woman in good health. The V gene is TRBV28, the J gene TRBJ2-4; 7 nucleotides agree with TRBD1. Sequencing input: blood. CDR3 region: CASSSPGQLAKNIQYF. CDR3 DNA sequence: TGTGCCAGCAGCAGCCCGGGACAGTTAGCCAAAAACATTCAGTACTTC. The whole variable domain, remainder taken from reference TRBV28 and TRBJ2-4, is DVKVTQSSRYLVKRTGEKVFLECVQDMDHENMFWYRQDPGLGLRLIYFSYDVKMKEKGDIPEGYSVSREKKERFSLILESASTNQTSMYLCASSSPGQLAKNIQYFGAGTRLSVL.